This T cell receptor beta chain was observed in a study of T cell repertoires in cytomegalovirus infection. The wider study: Recently identified HLA-C-restricted CMV epitopes were among the peptides used. Matching HLA type, along with CMV infection, was indicated by public TCR beta signatures.

A single record per CDR3 protein comes from TCRdb applying MiXCR to the reads. The sample lists about 280,000 distinct CDR3 sequences; roughly a fifth were seen once. A note on this clonotype: Its antigen is undetermined.

General study findings and limits: CMV-specific TCR beta clonotypes restricted by HLA-C were the ones dominating the ex vivo response. The cumulative frequency of public TCR beta families distinguished individuals who carried CMV together with the relevant HLA.

The source of this sequence is a human donor in good health (CMV status not recorded). Some clones in this sample may be carry-over from other donors' samples. The sequenced sample was cultured PBMCs, obtained from culture after CMV antigen stimulation.

The CDR3 coding sequence is TGTGCCAGCAGGAGGGGAGATGAGCAGTTCTTC. The encoded protein is CASRRGDEQFF. The chain joins TRBV6-1 to TRBJ2-1; D possibly matches TRBD1 or TRBD2 (5 bases each). Germline V gene sequence: CDR1 MNHNS, CDR2 SASEGT. The CDR3 is 11 residues long. V was trimmed by 6 bases and J by 8 bases, leaving 8 bases between them.